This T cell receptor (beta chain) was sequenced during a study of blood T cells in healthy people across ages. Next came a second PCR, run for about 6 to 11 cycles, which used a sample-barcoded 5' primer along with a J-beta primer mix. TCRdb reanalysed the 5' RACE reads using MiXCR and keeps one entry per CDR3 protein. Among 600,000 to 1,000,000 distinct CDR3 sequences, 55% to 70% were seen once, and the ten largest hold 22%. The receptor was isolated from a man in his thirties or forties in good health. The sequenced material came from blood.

CDR3 amino acids: CASSRDRGLSYGYTF. As DNA, the CDR3 is TGTGCCAGCAGCAGGGACAGGGGGCTTAGCTATGGCTACACCTTC. The chain employs TRBV28 and TRBJ1-2, with 12 nucleotides matching TRBD1. Per the germline V gene, CDR1 is MDHEN and CDR2 is SYDVKM. The CDR3 is made up of 15 amino acids. J gave up 4 bases and V 6 bases, and 6 bases lay outside the gene matches.